One sample yielded the 13 T cell receptor beta chains listed below, sequenced in a study of T-cell memory formation after mild COVID-19. In TCRdb, the 5' RACE reads were re-called with MiXCR into one record per CDR3 protein. The data hold approximately 250,000 distinct CDR3 sequences, with 15% to 20% observed a single time. Sequences were obtained from PBMCs or a T cell subset sorted from them (not recorded which). These TCRs come from a man aged 18 to 30 who had mild COVID-19 (a few samples of this study predate the infection). Cell type and time point are not known.

The sample holds many counts of this clonotype. V gene TRBV12-3 or TRBV12-4 combines with J gene TRBJ2-7; 7 nucleotides match TRBD2. The CDR3 covers 13 residues. V lost 6 bases and J lost 4; bases outside the gene matches: 6. The CDR3 reads CASSPSGAYEQYF. Here the CDR3 DNA reads TGTGCCAGCAGCCCTAGCGGAGCATACGAGCAGTACTTC.

This clonotype has only a few counts. The chain links TRBV10-3 to TRBJ1-4, with a tentative D call TRBD1 (6 bases). The ends were cut back, 7 bases at V and 15 bases at J, with 18 bases in the middle. The CDR3 loop spans 12 amino acids. From germline, CDR1 is ENHRY and CDR2 SYGVKD. For the CDR3, the DNA is TGTGCCATCACAGGGGAGGGCCCCCCGTTGTTTTTT. Translating it yields CAITGEGPPLFF.

In its sample, this clonotype was seen a few times. The chain recombines TRBV25-1 with TRBJ2-7; TRBD2 matches 7 bases. The CDR3 has 16 amino acids. CDR1 and CDR2 (germline): MGHDK, SYGVNS. V dropped 4 bases and J dropped 0; count of bases not matched to a gene: 9. CDR3 DNA: TGTGCCAGCAGTGCCGGCGGGGGAATAATCTCCTACGAGCAGTACTTC. This encodes CASSAGGGIISYEQYF.

The V call is TRBV5-4, the J call TRBJ2-5, with 8 bases identical to TRBD1. The CDR3 is made up of 14 amino acids. Germline trimming cut 4 bases from V and 9 bases from J; bases unmatched to any gene: 11. CDR1 is SGHNT and CDR2 is YYREEE in the germline V gene (reference sequence). The CDR3 is CASSDPGQEVSQYF. The CDR3 nucleotides are TGTGCCAGCAGCGATCCGGGACAGGAGGTCTCCCAGTACTTC.

In this sample, this clonotype turned up a few times. The chain is built from TRBV12-3 or TRBV12-4 and TRBJ2-7; D not certain. This CDR3 is built from 13 residues. Deletions cut 5 bases from V and 4 bases from J, with 12 bases between. CDR3 region: CASSPGRRYEQYV. The CDR3 DNA is TGTGCCAGCAGTCCTGGTAGAAGGTACGAGCAGTACGTC.

In this sample, this clonotype turned up a few times. The chain uses TRBV6-6 and TRBJ1-3; 9 bases fit TRBD1. CDR3 length: 16 residues. V was clipped by 0 bases and J by 3 bases; unmatched bases: 3. Germline V gene data show CDR1 as MNHNY and CDR2 as SVGAGI (reference sequence). The chain's CDR3 is CASSYSGQGFGNTIYF. The CDR3 DNA follows: TGTGCCAGCAGTTACTCGGGACAGGGATTTGGAAACACCATATATTTT.

This clonotype was seen only once. CDR3 nucleotides: TGTGCCAGCAGTGCTCTCAAATCCGCCGGGACAGGGACAAAACGGTACACTGAAGCTTTCTTT. Translating it yields CASSALKSAGTGTKRYTEAFF. The chain combines TRBV9 with TRBJ1-1, with 9 bases matching TRBD1. V shed 5 bases and J 3 bases; nucleotides not matched to a gene: 26. Per germline, CDR1 SGDLS and CDR2 YYNGEE. The CDR3 extends over 21 amino acids. Full variable domain (missing parts from reference TRBV9 and TRBJ1-1): DSGVTQTPKHLITATGQRVTLRCSPRSGDLSVYWYQQSLDQGLQFLIQYYNGEERAKGNILERFSAQQFPDLHSELNLSSLELGDSALYFCASSALKSAGTGTKRYTEAFFGQGTRLTVV.

This clonotype was detected only a few times. The genes are TRBV6-2 or TRBV6-3 and TRBJ2-4; 12 positions agree with TRBD2. Germline CDR1 MNHEY, CDR2 SVGEGT. V dropped 4 bases and J dropped 15; count of bases not matched to a gene: 10. The CDR3 contains 14 residues. CDR3 loop: CASSFTSGGLSVYF. CDR3 DNA sequence: TGTGCCAGCAGTTTCACTAGCGGGGGGCTGTCGGTGTACTTC.

The chain uses TRBV28 and TRBJ2-7; D possibly corresponds to TRBD1 (6 bases). The CDR3 runs to 11 residues. V was shortened by 11 bases and J by 7 bases, with 15 bases between the two germline ends. Looked up from germline, CDR1 is MDHEN and CDR2 is SYDVKM. CDR3 residues: CAAGEFWEQYV. The CDR3 DNA follows: TGTGCCGCAGGGGAGTTTTGGGAGCAGTACGTC.

The CDR3 bases are TGTGCCAGCAGATCCGACAGGGTCCCTGGAAACACCATATATTTT. Translation: CASRSDRVPGNTIYF. V is TRBV12-3 or TRBV12-4 and J is TRBJ1-3; 7 positions match TRBD1. The V gene end was trimmed by 6 bases and the J gene end by 2 bases; junction bases not matched to a gene: 7. The CDR3 runs 15 residues.

This clonotype has a handful of counts. Here the CDR3 DNA reads TGTGCCAGCAGTTACTGGGACCTGTGCACAGATACGCAGTATTTT. Translating gives CASSYWDLCTDTQYF. The V gene is TRBV6-7, the J gene TRBJ2-3; D possibly matches TRBD1 or TRBD2 (5 bases each). TRBV6-7 is an ORF, and what it does is uncertain. This CDR3 contains 15 residues. Trimming removed 1 base from V and 1 base from J, with 9 bases in between.

The rearrangement joins TRBV7-9 to TRBJ2-1; 8 bases are a match to TRBD1. Germline CDR1 reads SEHNR; CDR2 reads FQNEAQ (reference sequence). The V gene end was trimmed by 4 bases and the J gene end by 6 bases; junction bases not matched to a gene: 8. This CDR3 region has 15 residues. CDR3 sequence (DNA): TGTGCCAGCAGCTCGACAACAGGGGGAGGCAATGAGCAGTTCTTC. The encoded protein is CASSSTTGGGNEQFF.

This clonotype was detected a few times. This chain connects TRBV29-1 to TRBJ1-3; possibly TRBD1 for D (6 bases). This CDR3 spans 13 amino acids. From germline, CDR1 is SQVTM and CDR2 ANQGSEA. The V end lost 1 base, the J end lost 4 bases, and 8 bases lay between the germline ends. CDR3 amino acids: CSVEAGAGNTIYF. CDR3 sequence (DNA): TGCAGCGTTGAAGCGGGGGCAGGAAACACCATATATTTT.